The 7 T cell receptor beta chains listed next were all sequenced from one sample in a study of human thymus T cells. Sequencing used immunoSEQ multiplex PCR; TCRdb keeps in-frame clones, though not all of them. This table holds some 57,000 clones, around 94% found once. Material: blood. The receptors derive from a boy in the first two years of life with a congenital heart defect but otherwise immunologically healthy.

The chain carries TRBV28 and TRBJ2-7, with TRBD2 matching over 11 bases. V shed 5 bases and J 3 bases; nucleotides not matched to a gene: 9. This CDR3 has 16 amino acids. The V gene's germline CDR1 is MDHEN and CDR2 SYDVKM. CDR3 nucleotide sequence: TGTGCCAGCAGTCTGGGGCTAGCGGGAGGAGGCTACGAGCAGTACTTC. Amino acid sequence: CASSLGLAGGGYEQYF.

The J gene is TRBJ2-7, the V gene TRBV5-4; perhaps TRBD1 as D (5 bases). With 3 bases removed from V and 2 bases from J, the gap between germline ends came to 6 bases. From germline, CDR1 is SGHNT and CDR2 YYREEE (reference sequence). The CDR3 has 12 residues. The CDR3 bases are TGTGCCAGCAGCTCAGGGACCTACGAGCAGTACTTC. It encodes CASSSGTYEQYF.

This clone was counted many times. The rearrangement uses TRBV5-4 and TRBJ2-2, with D perhaps assigned TRBD1 or TRBD2 (5 bases each). V was pared by 4 bases and J by 1 base, with 14 bases between. CDR3 length equals 16 residues. CDR1 and CDR2 from the germline V gene are SGHNT and YYREEE (reference sequence). CDR3 sequence reads: CASSLWPGGNTGELFF. Written as DNA, the CDR3 is TGTGCCAGCAGCCTATGGCCTGGGGGGAACACCGGGGAGCTGTTTTTT. Using reference TRBV5-4 and TRBJ2-2 for the parts outside the CDR3, the full variable domain is ETGVTQSPTHLIKTRGQQVTLRCSSQSGHNTVSWYQQALGQGPQFIFQYYREEENGRGNFPPRFSGLQFPNYSSELNVNALELDDSALYLCASSLWPGGNTGELFFGEGSRLTVL.

This chain links TRBV4-3 with TRBJ1-4; tentative D call: TRBD1 (6 bases). With 1 base removed from V and 9 bases from J, the gap between germline ends came to 15 bases. The CDR3 loop spans 15 amino acids. Germline CDR1 LGHNA, CDR2 YSLEER. Here the CDR3 reads CASSQGWTVTKKLFF. CDR3 bases: TGCGCCAGCAGCCAAGGGTGGACAGTGACCAAAAAACTGTTTTTT.

This chain joins TRBV6-1 and TRBJ2-3; possible D gene TRBD1, 6 bases. Trimming shortened V by 3 bases and J by 4 bases, and 8 bases separated the two germline ends. The CDR3 has 13 amino acids. Germline V gene data show CDR1 as MNHNS and CDR2 as SASEGT. The CDR3 is CASSDRGPDTQYF. The CDR3 DNA is TGTGCCAGCAGTGACAGGGGCCCAGATACGCAGTATTTT.

The chain joins TRBV28 to TRBJ1-2, with 10 bases matching TRBD1. V was pared by 10 bases and J by 7 bases, with 9 bases of the junction left unmatched. This CDR3 spans 13 amino acids. Looked up from germline, CDR1 is MDHEN and CDR2 is SYDVKM. In nucleotides, the CDR3 is TGTGCCACGGGACAGGGGTTTGGGGTTGGCTACACCTTC. Protein sequence: CATGQGFGVGYTF.

The genes are TRBV4-1 and TRBJ2-7; 13 bases are a match to TRBD2. Germline loops: CDR1 MGHRA, CDR2 YSYEKL. This CDR3 contains 15 residues. Trimming at V came to 4 bases and at J to 3 bases, leaving 3 bases not matched to a gene. As DNA, the CDR3 is TGCGCCAGCAGCCCCAGACTAGCGGGAGGCTACGAGCAGTACTTC. Amino acids: CASSPRLAGGYEQYF.